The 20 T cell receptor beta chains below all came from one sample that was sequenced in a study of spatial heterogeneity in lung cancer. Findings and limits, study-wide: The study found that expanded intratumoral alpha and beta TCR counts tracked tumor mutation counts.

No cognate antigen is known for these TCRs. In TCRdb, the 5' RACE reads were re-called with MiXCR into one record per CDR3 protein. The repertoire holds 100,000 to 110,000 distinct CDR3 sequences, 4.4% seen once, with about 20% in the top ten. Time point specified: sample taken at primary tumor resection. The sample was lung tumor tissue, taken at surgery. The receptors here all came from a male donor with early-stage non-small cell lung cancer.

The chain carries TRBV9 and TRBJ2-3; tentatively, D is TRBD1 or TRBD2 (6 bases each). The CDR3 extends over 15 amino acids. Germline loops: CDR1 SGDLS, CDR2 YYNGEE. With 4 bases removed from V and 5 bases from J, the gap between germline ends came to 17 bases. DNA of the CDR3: TGTGCCAGCAGCTCAGACGTGGGGGGCATAGATACGCAGTATTTT. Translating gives CASSSDVGGIDTQYF.

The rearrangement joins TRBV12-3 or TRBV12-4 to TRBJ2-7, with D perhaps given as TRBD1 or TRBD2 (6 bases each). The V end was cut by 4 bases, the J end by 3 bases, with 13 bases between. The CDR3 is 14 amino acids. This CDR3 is CASSSRGLFYEQYF. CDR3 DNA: TGTGCCAGCAGTTCCAGGGGACTCTTCTACGAGCAGTACTTC.

CDR3 residues: CASSFEVEGEQFF. CDR3 nucleotide sequence: TGTGCCAGCAGTTTCGAGGTGGAGGGTGAGCAGTTCTTC. This chain links TRBV12-3 or TRBV12-4 with TRBJ2-1; weak D call: TRBD2 (6 bases). There are 13 residues in the CDR3. Trimming left V 3 bases short and J 9 bases short, with 12 bases between.

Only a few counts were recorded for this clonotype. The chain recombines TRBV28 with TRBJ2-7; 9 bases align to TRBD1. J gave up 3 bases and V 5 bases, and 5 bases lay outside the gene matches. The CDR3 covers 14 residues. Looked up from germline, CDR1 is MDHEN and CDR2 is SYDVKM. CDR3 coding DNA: TGTGCCAGCAGTGTGCCGGGACAGGGCTACGAGCAGTACTTC. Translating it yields CASSVPGQGYEQYF.

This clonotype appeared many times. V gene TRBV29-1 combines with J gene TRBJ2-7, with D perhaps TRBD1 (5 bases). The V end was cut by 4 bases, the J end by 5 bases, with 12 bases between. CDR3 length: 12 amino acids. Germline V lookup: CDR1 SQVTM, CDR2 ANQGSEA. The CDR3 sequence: CSVGAREHEQYF. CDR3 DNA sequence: TGCAGCGTTGGTGCCAGGGAACACGAGCAGTACTTC.

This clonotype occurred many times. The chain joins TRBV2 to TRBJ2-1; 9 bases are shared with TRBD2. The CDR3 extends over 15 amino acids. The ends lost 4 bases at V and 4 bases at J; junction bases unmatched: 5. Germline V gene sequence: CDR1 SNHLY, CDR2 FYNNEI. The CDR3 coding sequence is TGTGCCAGCAGTGGAAGACTAGCGGAATACAATGAGCAGTTCTTC. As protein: CASSGRLAEYNEQFF.

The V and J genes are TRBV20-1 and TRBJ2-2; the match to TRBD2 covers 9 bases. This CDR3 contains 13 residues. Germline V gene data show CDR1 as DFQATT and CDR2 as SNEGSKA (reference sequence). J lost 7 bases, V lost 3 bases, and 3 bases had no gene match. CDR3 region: CSASRREGGELFF. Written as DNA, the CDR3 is TGCAGTGCTAGTAGGCGGGAGGGCGGGGAGCTGTTTTTT.

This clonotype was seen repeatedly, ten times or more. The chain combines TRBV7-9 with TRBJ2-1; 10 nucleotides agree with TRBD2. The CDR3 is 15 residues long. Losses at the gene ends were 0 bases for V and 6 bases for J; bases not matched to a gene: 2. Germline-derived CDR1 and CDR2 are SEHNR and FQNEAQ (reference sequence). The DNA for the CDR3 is TGTGCCAGCAGCTTAGCTAGCGGGAGGATCAATGAGCAGTTCTTC. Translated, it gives CASSLASGRINEQFF.

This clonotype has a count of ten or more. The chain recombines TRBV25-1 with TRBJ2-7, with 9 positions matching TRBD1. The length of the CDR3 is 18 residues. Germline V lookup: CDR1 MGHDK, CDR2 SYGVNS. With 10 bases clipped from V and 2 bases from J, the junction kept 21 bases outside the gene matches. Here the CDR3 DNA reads TGTGCCACCGTGACTTACTCTACAGGGGGCATTCTTGCCTACGAGCAGTACTTC. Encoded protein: CATVTYSTGGILAYEQYF.

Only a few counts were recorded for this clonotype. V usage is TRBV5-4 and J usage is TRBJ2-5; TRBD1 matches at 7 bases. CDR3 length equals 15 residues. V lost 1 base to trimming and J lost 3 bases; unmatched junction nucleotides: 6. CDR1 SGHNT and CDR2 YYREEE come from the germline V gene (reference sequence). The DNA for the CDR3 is TGTGCCAGCAGCTTGCCGGGACAGCTTAAAGAGACCCAGTACTTC. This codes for CASSLPGQLKETQYF.

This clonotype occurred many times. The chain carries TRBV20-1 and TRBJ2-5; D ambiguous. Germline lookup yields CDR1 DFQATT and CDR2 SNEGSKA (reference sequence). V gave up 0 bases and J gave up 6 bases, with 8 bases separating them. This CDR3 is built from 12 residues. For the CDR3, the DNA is TGCAGTGCTAGAGATAGGGTGAAGACCCAGTACTTC. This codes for CSARDRVKTQYF.

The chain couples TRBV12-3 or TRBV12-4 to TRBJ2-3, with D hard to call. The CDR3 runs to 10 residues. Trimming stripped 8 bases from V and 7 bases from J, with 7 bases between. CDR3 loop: CASRRNTQYF. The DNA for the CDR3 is TGTGCCAGCCGACGGAATACGCAGTATTTT.

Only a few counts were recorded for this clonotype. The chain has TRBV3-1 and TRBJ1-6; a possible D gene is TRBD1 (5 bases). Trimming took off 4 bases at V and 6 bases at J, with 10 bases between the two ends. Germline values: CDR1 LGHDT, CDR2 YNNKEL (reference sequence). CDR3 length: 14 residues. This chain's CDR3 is CASSPGTVNSPLHF. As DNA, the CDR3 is TGTGCCAGCAGCCCAGGGACTGTTAATTCACCCCTCCACTTT.

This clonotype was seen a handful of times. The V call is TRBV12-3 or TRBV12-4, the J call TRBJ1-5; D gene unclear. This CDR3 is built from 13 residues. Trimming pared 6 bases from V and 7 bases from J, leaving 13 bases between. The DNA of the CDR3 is TGTGCCAGCAGATCTCGGGCTGACCAGCCCCAGCATTTT. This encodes CASRSRADQPQHF.

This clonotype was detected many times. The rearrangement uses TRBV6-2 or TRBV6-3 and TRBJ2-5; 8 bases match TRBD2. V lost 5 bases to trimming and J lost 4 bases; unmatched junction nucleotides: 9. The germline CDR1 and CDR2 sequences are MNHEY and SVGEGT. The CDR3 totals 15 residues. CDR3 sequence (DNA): TGTGCCAGCAGTGATTTAGCGGGAATCCCAGAGACCCAGTACTTC. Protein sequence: CASSDLAGIPETQYF.

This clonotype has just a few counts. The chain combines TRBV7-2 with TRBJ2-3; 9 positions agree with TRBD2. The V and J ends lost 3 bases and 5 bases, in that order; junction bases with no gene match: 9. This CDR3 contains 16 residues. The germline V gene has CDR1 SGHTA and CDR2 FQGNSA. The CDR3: CASSFLAGGPIDTQYF. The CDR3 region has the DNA TGTGCCAGCAGCTTTTTGGCGGGAGGGCCGATAGATACGCAGTATTTT.

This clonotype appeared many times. This CDR3 is CASSYSGSGELFF. The CDR3 DNA follows: TGTGCCAGCAGTTACTCTGGGTCCGGGGAGCTGTTTTTT. This chain connects TRBV6-2 or TRBV6-3 to TRBJ2-2; no firm D call. V dropped 0 bases and J dropped 6 bases, with 5 bases sitting between them. The CDR3 runs 13 residues. CDR1 and CDR2 (germline): MNHEY, SVGEGT.

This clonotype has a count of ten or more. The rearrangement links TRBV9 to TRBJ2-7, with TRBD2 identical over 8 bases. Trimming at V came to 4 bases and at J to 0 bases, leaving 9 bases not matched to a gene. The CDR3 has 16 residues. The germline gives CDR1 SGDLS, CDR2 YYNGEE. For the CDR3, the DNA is TGTGCCAGCAGCTCCTCCGGGGGGGCCGACTCCTACGAGCAGTACTTC. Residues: CASSSSGGADSYEQYF.

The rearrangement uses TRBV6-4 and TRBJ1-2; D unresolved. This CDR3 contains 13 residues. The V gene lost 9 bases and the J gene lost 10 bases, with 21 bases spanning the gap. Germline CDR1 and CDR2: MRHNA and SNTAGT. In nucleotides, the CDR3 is TGTGCCAGAAGACTGTGTCTCCTAGGACTCTACACCTTC. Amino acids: CARRLCLLGLYTF.

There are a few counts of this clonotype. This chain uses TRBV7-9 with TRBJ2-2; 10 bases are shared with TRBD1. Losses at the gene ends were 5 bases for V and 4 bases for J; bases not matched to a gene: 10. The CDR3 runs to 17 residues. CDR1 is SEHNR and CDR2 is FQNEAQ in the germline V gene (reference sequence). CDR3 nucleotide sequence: TGTGCCAGCAGCCCCTCAACCGGGACAGGGGCCACCGGGGAGCTGTTTTTT. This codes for CASSPSTGTGATGELFF.